This T cell receptor (beta chain) was captured by sequencing in a study of beta chain features in type 1 diabetes. The sample holds many counts of this clone. CDR3 length: 15 residues. From germline, CDR1 is SEHNR and CDR2 FQNEAQ (reference sequence). V shed 5 bases and J shed 2 bases, with 14 bases lying between them. As every portion of the isolated RNA was reverse transcribed, the sequencing read expressed TCRB transcripts. TCRdb's copy holds only in-frame clones and misses some; the assay was immunoSEQ multiplex PCR. Of under 250,000 clones listed, 11% to 15% are singletons. The clonotype originates from a woman aged 40 to 55 in good health. The chain is built from TRBV7-9 and TRBJ2-3; no firm D call. Sequencing input: naive CD4+ T cells from blood. The CDR3 DNA reads TGTGCCAGCAGCAAGCAAGTGGGCATCACAGATACGCAGTATTTT. This gives the protein CASSKQVGITDTQYF.